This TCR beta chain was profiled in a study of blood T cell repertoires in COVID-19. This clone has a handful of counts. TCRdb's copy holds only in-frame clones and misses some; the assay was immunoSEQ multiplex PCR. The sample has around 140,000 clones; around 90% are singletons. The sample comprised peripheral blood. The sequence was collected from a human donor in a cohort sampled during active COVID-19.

This CDR3 reads CASSPGTSGAGELFF. The CDR3 DNA reads as TGTGCCAGCAGCCCCGGGACTAGCGGTGCCGGGGAGCTGTTTTTT. The chain is built from TRBV3-1 (or the pseudogene TRBV3-2) and TRBJ2-2, with TRBD2 identical over 11 bases. CDR1 and CDR2 (germline): LGHDT, YNNKEL (reference sequence). V was pared by 4 bases and J by 6 bases, with 4 bases of the junction left unmatched. There are 15 residues in the CDR3.